Listed here are 16 T cell receptor beta chains from one sample, sequenced in a study of T cell repertoires in cytomegalovirus infection. One entry per CDR3 protein results from TCRdb running MiXCR on the reads. The table records over 450,000 distinct CDR3 sequences, roughly 10% of them present only once. Sequenced: PBMCs. The receptor set was obtained from a human donor in good health (CMV status not recorded). Some clones in this sample may be carry-over from other donors' samples.

This clonotype was counted between two and nine times. The rearrangement uses TRBV2 and TRBJ1-4; D not certain. This CDR3 is 16 amino acids long. From germline, CDR1 is SNHLY and CDR2 FYNNEI. The germline V and J ends were trimmed by 4 bases and 7 bases, with 19 bases remaining between them. CDR3 sequence (DNA): TGTGCCAGCAGTGCAGGAAAGGGCCGGTCGCTTGAAAAACTGTTTTTT. Protein: CASSAGKGRSLEKLFF.

In its sample, this clonotype was seen many times. This chain links TRBV12-3 or TRBV12-4 with TRBJ1-5; 9 bases align to TRBD1. The CDR3 is made up of 15 amino acids. The V gene end was trimmed by 7 bases and the J gene end by 4 bases; junction bases not matched to a gene: 8. The CDR3 DNA sequence: TGTGCCAGCATCGAAGACAGGGGGGGGAATCAGCCCCAGCATTTT. Its protein is CASIEDRGGNQPQHF.

This clonotype came up a few times. The chain links TRBV20-1 to TRBJ1-4, with D hard to call. The germline CDR1 and CDR2 sequences are DFQATT and SNEGSKA (reference sequence). The CDR3 is made up of 14 amino acids. Trimming removed 3 bases from V and 3 bases from J, with 11 bases in between. As DNA, the CDR3 is TGCAGTGCTAGGGCAGATTCGGCTAATGAAAAACTGTTTTTT. As protein: CSARADSANEKLFF.

The chain employs TRBV3-1 and TRBJ1-1, with 8 nucleotides matching TRBD1. The germline gives CDR1 LGHDT, CDR2 YNNKEL (reference sequence). The CDR3 extends over 14 amino acids. Trimming at V came to 6 bases and at J to 8 bases, leaving 11 bases not matched to a gene. CDR3 amino acids: CASSDRGSLSEAFF. The CDR3 DNA sequence: TGTGCCAGCAGTGACAGGGGAAGCCTCTCCGAAGCTTTCTTT.

In its sample, this clonotype was seen many times. The V gene is TRBV6-2 or TRBV6-3, the J gene TRBJ2-7, with D possibly being TRBD2 (6 bases). Germline V gene lookup returns CDR1 MNHEY and CDR2 SVGEGT. V lost 8 bases and J 1 base, leaving 12 bases between the germline ends. The length of the CDR3 is 13 residues. This chain's CDR3 is CASVAANSYEQYF. The DNA of the CDR3 is TGTGCCAGCGTAGCGGCTAATTCCTACGAGCAGTACTTC.

The chain uses TRBV7-9 and TRBJ2-7; 11 bases are shared with TRBD2. The germline gives CDR1 SEHNR, CDR2 FQNEAQ (reference sequence). The trim removed 8 bases at V and 7 bases at J, leaving 4 bases unmatched. CDR3 length: 12 amino acids. CDR3: CASGSSGGEQYF. In DNA, the CDR3 is TGTGCCAGCGGATCTAGCGGGGGGGAGCAGTACTTC.

The CDR3 sequence is CSARGSVGPYNEQFF. DNA for the CDR3: TGCAGTGCTAGAGGTAGCGTGGGGCCTTACAATGAGCAGTTCTTC. The chain couples TRBV20-1 to TRBJ2-1; either TRBD1 or TRBD2 may supply D (5 bases each). Germline loops: CDR1 DFQATT, CDR2 SNEGSKA (reference sequence). V shed 1 base and J shed 4 bases, with 14 bases lying between them. The CDR3 covers 15 residues.

To note about this clonotype: Being one base from a much bigger clone, this may be a read error. V gene TRBV27 combines with J gene TRBJ1-1, with TRBD1 matching 9 bases. From germline, CDR1 is MNHEY and CDR2 SMNVEV (reference sequence). The V segment lost 6 bases and the J segment 4 bases; nucleotides outside the gene matches: 6. This CDR3 contains 14 residues. This CDR3 is CASSRTGVSTEAFF. The CDR3, as DNA: TGTGCCAGCAGCCGGACAGGGGTGAGCACTGAAGCTTTCTTT.

The table lists this clonotype with many counts. This chain links TRBV9 with TRBJ1-5, with D possibly being TRBD1 (5 bases). With 4 bases removed from V and 0 bases from J, the gap between germline ends came to 11 bases. Germline values: CDR1 SGDLS, CDR2 YYNGEE. The CDR3 runs to 15 residues. As DNA, the CDR3 is TGTGCCAGCAGCCACGGGACGGGTAGCAATCAGCCCCAGCATTTT. It encodes CASSHGTGSNQPQHF.

In this sample, this clonotype turned up many times. The genes are TRBV19 and TRBJ2-1, with TRBD2 identical over 10 bases. This CDR3 comprises 14 residues. J lost 5 bases, V lost 7 bases, and 5 bases had no gene match. The germline gives CDR1 LNHDA, CDR2 SQIVND (reference sequence). This CDR3 is CASMSGRADNEQFF. The CDR3 nucleotides are TGTGCCAGTATGAGCGGGAGGGCCGACAATGAGCAGTTCTTC. The full variable domain, completed using reference TRBV19 and TRBJ2-1, is DGGITQSPKYLFRKEGQNVTLSCEQNLNHDAMYWYRQDPGQGLRLIYYSQIVNDFQKGDIAEGYSVSREKKESFPLTVTSAQKNPTAFYLCASMSGRADNEQFFGPGTRLTVL.

V gene TRBV7-9 combines with J gene TRBJ1-5; no definite D call. V was trimmed by 5 bases and J by 2 bases, leaving 10 bases between them. This CDR3 is built from 14 residues. Germline-derived CDR1 and CDR2 are SEHNR and FQNEAQ (reference sequence). The CDR3 DNA is TGTGCCAGCAGCATAACCTCGGGCAATCAGCCCCAGCATTTT. It yields the protein CASSITSGNQPQHF.

V usage is TRBV9 and J usage is TRBJ1-5, with no clear D. CDR1 is SGDLS and CDR2 is YYNGEE in the germline V gene. The length of the CDR3 is 13 residues. Trimming removed 2 bases from V and 5 bases from J, with 8 bases in between. DNA of the CDR3: TGTGCCAGCAGCGTCGGGCCAGATCAGCCCCAGCATTTT. Its protein is CASSVGPDQPQHF.

V usage is TRBV27 and J usage is TRBJ1-6, with D possibly TRBD1 on 6 matching bases. This CDR3 is 16 amino acids long. The V gene lost 4 bases and the J gene lost 7 bases, with 17 bases spanning the gap. CDR1 and CDR2 from the germline V gene are MNHEY and SMNVEV (reference sequence). This CDR3 reads CASSYTDSYGNSPLHF. The CDR3 nucleotides read TGTGCCAGCAGTTACACGGACAGCTATGGGAATTCACCCCTCCACTTT.

This clonotype was observed a few times. V usage is TRBV30 and J usage is TRBJ2-4, with 8 nucleotides matching TRBD2. Losses at the gene ends were 0 bases for V and 9 bases for J; bases not matched to a gene: 10. This CDR3 is built from 15 residues. Germline V gene data show CDR1 as GTSNPN and CDR2 as SVGIG (reference sequence). CDR3 DNA: TGTGCCTGGAGTGTACAAAGCGGGAGCAGGGGCATTCAGTACTTC. Translation: CAWSVQSGSRGIQYF.

This clonotype was seen many times. CDR3 sequence (DNA): TGTGCCACCAGGGGAGGGGGAGATTATGGCTACACCTTC. This encodes CATRGGGDYGYTF. This chain uses TRBV7-2 with TRBJ1-2, with D possibly TRBD1 on 6 matching bases. The CDR3 sequence is 13 residues long. CDR1 is SGHTA, CDR2 FQGNSA, per germline. With 10 bases removed from V and 5 bases from J, the gap between germline ends came to 17 bases.

This clonotype was seen ten or more times. The V and J genes are TRBV24-1 and TRBJ2-1; 8 bases agree with TRBD2. Per the germline V gene, CDR1 is KGHDR and CDR2 is SFDVKD. The CDR3 is 14 residues long. With V trimmed by 9 bases and J by 4 bases, 7 bases remained unmatched. CDR3 residues: CATGGGRYYNEQFF. The CDR3 coding sequence is TGTGCCACCGGGGGCGGGAGGTATTACAATGAGCAGTTCTTC.